The sequence of this TCR beta chain was determined in a study of vaccination effects on CD4 cells after COVID-19. Study findings and constraints: Healthy vaccinees' vaccine-induced clones included only 1 of 255 cross-reacting with common cold coronaviruses.

Notes on this clone: As yet, its antigen is unknown.

Sequencing in the ViraFEST assay came after antigen-specific CD4+ T cells had been expanded with viral peptide pools, which were used to stimulate PBMC. CD4+ T cell isolation took place after 10 days of culture. Every participant took two doses of the BNT162b2 or mRNA-1273 vaccine. Each vaccine recipient was nucleocapsid antibody negative and had no prior SARS-CoV-2 infection. They grew roughly 2 million PBMC in each well, adding about 10 IU/ml IL-2 and 7.5 to 10 ug/ml peptides. V gave up 6 bases and J gave up 5 bases; unmatched junction bases: 10. The CDR3 extends over 15 amino acids. CDR1 KGHSH and CDR2 LQKENI come from the germline V gene. Sequencing used immunoSEQ multiplex PCR; TCRdb keeps in-frame clones, though not all of them. The data contain tens of thousands of clones, 76% of them singletons.

This specimen was CD4+ T cells from PBMCs cultured with HCoV-OC43 spike peptides, taken after COVID-19 vaccination. Subset described: HCoV-OC43 spike overlapping peptide pool stimulation. The TCR comes from a human donor who received a COVID-19 vaccine. This sequence joins TRBV18 and TRBJ2-3; 8 nucleotides agree with TRBD1. CDR3: CASSQGTGKQDTQYF. The DNA for the CDR3 is TGTGCCAGCTCCCAGGGGACAGGAAAGCAAGATACGCAGTATTTT.